Presented here are 27 T cell receptor beta chains from one specimen sequenced in a study of cytomegalovirus exposure and HLA in healthy donors. Use of 60 Vbeta and 13 Jbeta primers characterized the PCR. Profiling relied on immunoSEQ multiplex PCR, and the TCRdb table lists in-frame clones only, not all of them. The table lists around 94,000 clones, approximately 77% of them singletons. Sequencing input: PBMCs. The receptors were gathered from a human donor in good health.

This clone was detected only once. This rearrangement joins TRBV7-2 to TRBJ2-3; unclear D gene. V was shortened by 1 base and J by 2 bases, with 13 bases between the two germline ends. Germline V gene data show CDR1 as SGHTA and CDR2 as FQGNSA. The CDR3 spans 16 residues. CDR3 nucleotides: TGTGCCAGCAGCTTAGGTTCGGCGGTACCCACAGATACGCAGTATTTT. Translation: CASSLGSAVPTDTQYF. The full variable domain, with the rest looked up from reference TRBV7-2 and TRBJ2-3, is GAGVSQSPSNKVTEKGKDVELRCDPISGHTALYWYRQSLGQGLEFLIYFQGNSAPDKSGLPSDRFSAERTGGSVSTLTIQRTQQEDSAVYLCASSLGSAVPTDTQYFGPGTRLTVL.

The CDR3 loop reads CASSLVTGEGNTGELFF. CDR3 coding DNA: TGCGCCAGCAGCTTGGTTACAGGGGAAGGGAACACCGGGGAGCTGTTTTTT. The V gene is TRBV5-1, the J gene TRBJ2-2, with 7 nucleotides matching TRBD1. In germline, CDR1 is SGHRS, CDR2 YFSETQ. The CDR3 totals 17 residues. Trimming removed 0 bases from V and 1 base from J; junction bases left unmatched: 6. Full variable domain (remainder filled in from reference TRBV5-1 and TRBJ2-2): KAGVTQTPRYLIKTRGQQVTLSCSPISGHRSVSWYQQTPGQGLQFLFEYFSETQRNKGNFPGRFSGRQFSNSRSEMNVSTLELGDSALYLCASSLVTGEGNTGELFFGEGSRLTVL.

This clone was detected a few times. The chain recombines TRBV7-8 with TRBJ2-1; perhaps TRBD2 as D (6 bases). V shed 3 bases and J shed 5 bases, with 11 bases lying between them. In germline, CDR1 is SGHVS, CDR2 FQNEAQ. The length of the CDR3 is 14 residues. The CDR3 loop is CASSFGGANNEQFF. For the CDR3, the DNA is TGTGCCAGCAGCTTCGGAGGGGCCAACAATGAGCAGTTCTTC. The whole variable domain, remainder taken from reference TRBV7-8 and TRBJ2-1, is GAGVSQSPRYKVAKRGQDVALRCDPISGHVSLFWYQQALGQGPEFLTYFQNEAQLDKSGLPSDRFFAERPEGSVSTLKIQRTQQEDSAVYLCASSFGGANNEQFFGPGTRLTVL.

The DNA for the CDR3 is TGTGCCTGGGATTTCTCGGGCTCTGGAAACACCATATATTTT. Amino acids: CAWDFSGSGNTIYF. The rearrangement links TRBV30 to TRBJ1-3; D unclear. V dropped 5 bases and J dropped 0 bases, with 11 bases sitting between them. The CDR3 is 14 amino acids. Germline V gene lookup returns CDR1 GTSNPN and CDR2 SVGIG (reference sequence).

The V and J genes are TRBV5-1 and TRBJ2-7; D is perhaps TRBD1 (5 bases). V was pared by 1 base and J by 5 bases, with 16 bases between. Germline-derived CDR1 and CDR2 are SGHRS and YFSETQ. The CDR3 is 15 residues long. CDR3 nucleotide sequence: TGCGCCAGCAGCTTGAGGGTATTAGGGGTAGACGAGCAGTACTTC. It encodes CASSLRVLGVDEQYF.

CDR3 protein: CASSPASLGAGELFF. Written as DNA, the CDR3 is TGTGCCAGCAGCCCCGCATCCCTAGGCGCCGGGGAGCTGTTTTTT. The V gene is TRBV11-2, the J gene TRBJ2-2; no clear D gene. CDR3 size: 15 residues. Germline V gene data show CDR1 as SGHAT and CDR2 as FQNNGV. Between the trimmed V and J ends, which lost 5 bases and 6 bases, there was a span of 16 bases.

The chain links TRBV7-3 to TRBJ2-6, with 11 bases lining up with TRBD1. Germline CDR1 SGHTA, CDR2 FQGTGA. The V gene end was trimmed by 9 bases and the J gene end by 0 bases; junction bases not matched to a gene: 1. The CDR3 runs 15 residues. In DNA form, the CDR3 reads TGTGCCAGGGGACAGGGGGGCTCTGGGGCCAACGTCCTGACTTTC. Translation: CARGQGGSGANVLTF.

CDR3 amino acids: CASRDSPTGDTQYF. CDR3 bases: TGTGCCAGCAGGGATAGTCCGACAGGGGATACGCAGTATTTT. The chain recombines TRBV2 with TRBJ2-3, with 7 bases fitting TRBD1. Germline V CDR1 and CDR2: SNHLY, FYNNEI. Trimming took 6 bases from V and 6 from J; bases not matched to a gene: 9. The CDR3 is made up of 14 amino acids.

The CDR3 is CASSSQAAGDGYGYTF. The CDR3 region has the DNA TGTGCCAGCAGTTCCCAGGCGGCGGGGGATGGCTATGGCTACACCTTC. The chain joins TRBV2 to TRBJ1-2; D may be TRBD1 (5 bases). V lost 5 bases to trimming and J lost 4 bases, with 20 bases between them. Germline CDR1 reads SNHLY; CDR2 reads FYNNEI. The CDR3 is 16 residues long.

The chain employs TRBV14 and TRBJ1-4; the D is unclear. CDR1 is SGHDN and CDR2 is FVKESK in the germline V gene. The germline V and J ends were trimmed by 3 bases and 0 bases, with 5 bases remaining between them. The CDR3 loop spans 14 amino acids. CDR3: CASSQRATNEKLFF. CDR3 DNA sequence: TGTGCCAGCAGCCAGAGAGCAACTAATGAAAAACTGTTTTTT.

The rearrangement joins TRBV19 to TRBJ2-7; TRBD1 is a possible D gene (6 bases). CDR3 length: 13 amino acids. The germline V gene encodes CDR1 LNHDA and CDR2 SQIVND (reference sequence). V lost 1 base, J lost 9 bases, and 13 bases lay in between. The CDR3 coding sequence is TGTGCCAGTAGTATAGGAGCAGGGGTGGGGCAGTACTTC. Translated, it gives CASSIGAGVGQYF.

This sequence joins TRBV4-2 and TRBJ1-1; TRBD1 aligns across 10 bases. The V and J ends lost 7 bases and 6 bases, in that order; junction bases with no gene match: 14. Germline V gene lookup returns CDR1 LGHNA and CDR2 YNFKEQ. The CDR3 has 16 amino acids. The CDR3 DNA sequence: TGTGCCAGCACCAAATCCGTAAGGGACAGGGGCGCTGAAGCTTTCTTT. Translating gives CASTKSVRDRGAEAFF.

The chain is built from TRBV2 and TRBJ2-7; TRBD1 matches 9 bases. The CDR3 length is 14 residues. Trimming took 3 bases from V and 6 from J; bases not matched to a gene: 6. Looked up from germline, CDR1 is SNHLY and CDR2 is FYNNEI. The CDR3 spells CASSDGGQGSEQYF. CDR3 coding DNA: TGTGCCAGCAGTGATGGGGGACAGGGATCCGAGCAGTACTTC.

This clone was found a few times. The chain links TRBV6-1 to TRBJ2-5; D not resolved. CDR1 is MNHNS and CDR2 is SASEGT in the germline V gene. Trimming removed 1 base from V and 1 base from J, with 13 bases in between. CDR3 length: 16 residues. CDR3 loop: CASSEGVVWSQETQYF. The CDR3 DNA reads TGTGCCAGCAGTGAAGGAGTAGTTTGGAGCCAAGAGACCCAGTACTTC.

This chain connects TRBV6-5 to TRBJ1-4; D uncertain. The V and J ends lost 7 bases and 8 bases respectively, with 14 bases between them. CDR1 is MNHEY, CDR2 SVGAGI, per germline. This CDR3 has 13 residues. The CDR3 spells CASTPSLGEKLFF. The CDR3 coding sequence is TGTGCCAGCACCCCAAGCCTAGGCGAAAAACTGTTTTTT.

This rearrangement joins TRBV6-6 to TRBJ1-1; 8 nucleotides align to TRBD1. CDR1 MNHNY and CDR2 SVGAGI come from the germline V gene (reference sequence). The CDR3 contains 10 residues. The junction had 0 bases not matched to a gene; V was cut back by 7 bases and J by 8 bases. Here the CDR3 reads CASTGGEAFF. The CDR3 region has the DNA TGTGCCAGCACAGGGGGCGAAGCTTTCTTT.

The chain has TRBV4-2 and TRBJ1-2, with 10 bases fitting TRBD1. The trim removed 1 base at V and 3 bases at J, leaving 8 bases unmatched. Germline V CDR1 and CDR2: LGHNA, YNFKEQ. There are 17 residues in the CDR3. The CDR3, as DNA: TGTGCCAGCAGCCAAGGTGGCGGGACAGGGGTTGACTATGGCTACACCTTC. Protein: CASSQGGGTGVDYGYTF.

V and J are TRBV5-1 and TRBJ2-2; D ambiguous. From germline, CDR1 is SGHRS and CDR2 YFSETQ. The CDR3 totals 14 residues. Trimming pared 4 bases from V and 8 bases from J, leaving 15 bases between. CDR3 sequence reads: CASSGSPRRGELFF. The CDR3 DNA is TGCGCCAGCAGCGGCAGCCCCAGGCGAGGGGAGCTGTTTTTT.

The chain has TRBV27 and TRBJ2-1; the match to TRBD2 covers 7 bases. The trim removed 6 bases at V and 7 bases at J, leaving 12 bases unmatched. Germline V gene sequence: CDR1 MNHEY, CDR2 SMNVEV (reference sequence). The CDR3 has 15 residues. The CDR3 is CASSLYREAPNEQFF. Written as DNA, the CDR3 is TGTGCCAGCAGCCTGTACCGGGAGGCACCTAATGAGCAGTTCTTC.

This chain uses TRBV7-8 with TRBJ2-5, with TRBD1 identical over 8 bases. The CDR3 extends over 15 amino acids. In germline, CDR1 is SGHVS, CDR2 FQNEAQ. With 4 bases clipped from V and 9 bases from J, the junction kept 13 bases outside the gene matches. The CDR3 here is CASSSRTGHREAQYF. The CDR3 nucleotides read TGTGCCAGCAGCTCCAGGACAGGGCATAGGGAGGCCCAGTACTTC.

The chain couples TRBV7-8 to TRBJ2-5; the match to TRBD1 covers 8 bases. Germline loops: CDR1 SGHVS, CDR2 FQNEAQ. This CDR3 region has 15 residues. Unmatched junction bases numbered 9, after V lost 4 bases and J lost 5 bases. The CDR3 here is CASSSRTGHRETQYF. CDR3 nucleotide sequence: TGTGCCAGCAGCTCCAGGACAGGGCATAGGGAGACCCAGTACTTC.

The J gene is TRBJ2-7, the V gene TRBV9, with TRBD1 matching 8 bases. V lost 4 bases, J lost 7 bases, and 10 bases stayed unmatched. CDR1 SGDLS and CDR2 YYNGEE come from the germline V gene. There are 14 residues in the CDR3. The CDR3 loop reads CASSTQDRVSEQYF. The CDR3 nucleotides read TGTGCCAGCAGCACCCAGGACAGGGTGAGTGAGCAGTACTTC.

This clone was seen once. This chain links TRBV7-9 with TRBJ2-1, with 9 bases aligning to TRBD1. Germline V gives CDR1 SEHNR, CDR2 FQNEAQ (reference sequence). V shed 3 bases, J shed 5 bases, and the junction held 2 bases outside the gene matches. This CDR3 region has 14 residues. CDR3 sequence reads: CASSLWTGDNEQFF. CDR3 nucleotides: TGTGCCAGCAGCTTGTGGACAGGGGACAATGAGCAGTTCTTC. The full variable domain, its missing parts supplied by reference TRBV7-9 and TRBJ2-1, is DTGVSQNPRHKITKRGQNVTFRCDPISEHNRLYWYRQTLGQGPEFLTYFQNEAQLEKSRLLSDRFSAERPKGSFSTLEIQRTEQGDSAMYLCASSLWTGDNEQFFGPGTRLTVL.

The chain is built from TRBV7-2 and TRBJ1-3; D unclear. The CDR3 has 13 residues. CDR1 is SGHTA, CDR2 FQGNSA, per germline. Trimming stripped 5 bases from V and 6 bases from J, with 11 bases between. Here the CDR3 DNA reads TGTGCCAGCAGCCCGGTCGATCCAAACACCATATATTTT. It encodes CASSPVDPNTIYF.

This clone appeared once. The chain is built from TRBV6-5 and TRBJ1-3, with TRBD1 matching 8 bases. The CDR3 has 15 residues. The germline gives CDR1 MNHEY, CDR2 SVGAGI. Trimming cost V 5 bases and J 1 base; bases outside gene matches: 4. The CDR3 protein is CASSLQGDSGNTIYF. The CDR3 DNA is TGTGCCAGCAGTCTACAGGGGGATTCTGGAAACACCATATATTTT.

J is TRBJ2-1 and V is TRBV21-1; the table's D gene call, TRBD1, was not cross checked with the DNA. TRBV21-1 represents a pseudogene. This CDR3 has 16 residues. The CDR3 protein is CASRQGMGSSYNEQFF. The CDR3, as DNA: TGTGCCAGCAGACAGGGTATGGGAAGCTCCTACAATGAGCAGTTCTTC.

This clone was seen once. V gene TRBV5-4 combines with J gene TRBJ2-3, with D maybe TRBD2 (6 bases). The CDR3 loop spans 14 amino acids. Trimming removed 3 bases at V and 4 bases at J, with 12 bases between. Germline CDR1 SGHNT, CDR2 YYREEE (reference sequence). CDR3 coding DNA: TGTGCCAGCAGCTCGGGGGAGCGAGCAGATACGCAGTATTTT. The encoded protein is CASSSGERADTQYF.